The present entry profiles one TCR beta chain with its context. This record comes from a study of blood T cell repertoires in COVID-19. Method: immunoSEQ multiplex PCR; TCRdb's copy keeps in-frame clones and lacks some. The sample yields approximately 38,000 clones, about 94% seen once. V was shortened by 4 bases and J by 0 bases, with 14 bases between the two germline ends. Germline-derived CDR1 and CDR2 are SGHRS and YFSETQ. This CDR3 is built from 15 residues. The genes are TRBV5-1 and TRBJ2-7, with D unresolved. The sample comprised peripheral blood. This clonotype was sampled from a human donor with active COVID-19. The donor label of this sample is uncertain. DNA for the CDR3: TGCGCCAGCAGCAATACCCAGGTCCCCTCCTACGAGCAGTACTTC. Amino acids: CASSNTQVPSYEQYF. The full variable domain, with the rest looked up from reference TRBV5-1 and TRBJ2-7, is KAGVTQTPRYLIKTRGQQVTLSCSPISGHRSVSWYQQTPGQGLQFLFEYFSETQRNKGNFPGRFSGRQFSNSRSEMNVSTLELGDSALYLCASSNTQVPSYEQYFGPGTRLTVT.